The TCR beta chain described here comes from a study of blood T cell repertoires in COVID-19. Looking at the study overall: The United States, Italy and Spain provided the acute and convalescent COVID-19 samples.

The repertoire was sequenced with immunoSEQ multiplex PCR; TCRdb's copy has only in-frame clones and lacks some. The data show some 270,000 clones, around 90% seen once. Germline V gives CDR1 SGHNT, CDR2 YYREEE (reference sequence). V dropped 4 bases and J dropped 0; count of bases not matched to a gene: 8. This CDR3 spans 16 amino acids. Symptom resolution, clearance, or two negative PCRs marked the recovered donors of Cohort 3. This TCR derives from a woman aged 40 to 55 who had recovered from COVID-19. Material for sequencing was PBMCs or T cells enriched from blood (not recorded which). V usage is TRBV5-4 and J usage is TRBJ2-3; 7 nucleotides align to TRBD2. CDR3 sequence (DNA): TGTGCCAGCAGCCCCAGCGGGGCGCCTAGCACAGATACGCAGTATTTT. Translating it yields CASSPSGAPSTDTQYF. Combining the CDR3 with reference TRBV5-4 and TRBJ2-3 gives the whole variable domain ETGVTQSPTHLIKTRGQQVTLRCSSQSGHNTVSWYQQALGQGPQFIFQYYREEENGRGNFPPRFSGLQFPNYSSELNVNALELDDSALYLCASSPSGAPSTDTQYFGPGTRLTVL.